This TCR beta chain was profiled in a study of cytomegalovirus exposure and HLA in healthy donors. 13 Jbeta primers and 60 Vbeta primers were used for the PCR. The protocol was immunoSEQ multiplex PCR, while the TCRdb copy is restricted to in-frame clones and leaves out a portion. Among roughly 200,000 clones listed, over 80% were seen once. From germline, CDR1 is SGHTS and CDR2 YDEGEE. Trimming took off 4 bases at V and 4 bases at J, with 21 bases between the two ends. CDR3 length: 17 residues. The rearrangement uses TRBV5-8 and TRBJ1-3; tentative D call: TRBD1 (5 bases). Material for sequencing was PBMCs. The receptor was derived from a man aged 25-40 years in good health and CMV-seronegative. The CDR3 DNA follows: TGTGCCAGCAGCCGGGGGGTCGATAGTCGGGCAGGAAACACCATATATTTT. This encodes CASSRGVDSRAGNTIYF.